A selection of T cell receptor beta chains follows, all from one sample in a study of cytotoxic CD8 clonotypes in ibrutinib-treated CLL. Clones were sequenced by immunoSEQ multiplex PCR, and TCRdb holds only the in-frame ones, with some missing. The sample has 150,000 or so clones, roughly 84% seen once. Specimen: PBMCs, collected at disease progression, from a patient treated with ibrutinib. Receptor source: a human donor with chronic lymphocytic leukemia. CDR3s include the opening cysteine and the closing phenylalanine or tryptophan. A D gene is named only where the DNA matches it firmly. Clone sizes are given selectively: once, few, many, or a class where the clone is expanded.

J gene: TRBJ2-1; clone size: once; D gene: TRBD2; V gene: TRBV11-3; CDR3 protein: CASSLGRLAGGPTKNNEQFF; CDR3 DNA: TGTGCCAGCAGCTTAGGAAGGCTAGCGGGAGGGCCGACGAAGAACAATGAGCAGTTCTTC
J gene: TRBJ1-2; clone size: once; D gene: .; V gene: TRBV11-2; CDR3 protein: CASSLNVAGVYGYTF; CDR3 DNA: TGTGCCAGCAGTCTTAATGTAGCAGGCGTGTATGGCTACACCTTC
J gene: TRBJ2-2; clone size: .; D gene: TRBD2; V gene: TRBV5-1; CDR3 protein: CASSSTQAAGGPDYTGELFF; CDR3 DNA: TGCGCCAGCAGCTCAACTCAGGCAGCGGGAGGCCCCGATTACACCGGGGAGCTGTTTTTT
J gene: TRBJ2-5; clone size: .; D gene: TRBD2; V gene: TRBV7-9; CDR3 protein: CASSFGSTSGLRATQYF; CDR3 DNA: TGTGCCAGCAGCTTCGGAAGCACTAGCGGCCTCCGGGCGACCCAGTACTTC
J gene: TRBJ2-7; clone size: .; D gene: .; V gene: TRBV7-8; CDR3 protein: CASSLPPLYEQYF; CDR3 DNA: TGTGCCAGCAGCTTACCCCCCCTCTACGAGCAGTACTTC
J gene: TRBJ2-5; clone size: .; D gene: .; V gene: TRBV10-3; CDR3 protein: CAISEGRNQETQYF; CDR3 DNA: TGTGCCATCAGTGAAGGGCGGAACCAAGAGACCCAGTACTTC
J gene: TRBJ2-7; clone size: .; D gene: TRBD1; V gene: TRBV10-3; CDR3 protein: CAISEGRGLYEQYF; CDR3 DNA: TGTGCCATCAGTGAGGGCAGGGGGCTCTACGAGCAGTACTTC
J gene: TRBJ1-1; clone size: .; D gene: .; V gene: TRBV29-1; CDR3 protein: CSVGQMNTEAFF; CDR3 DNA: TGCAGCGTTGGACAGATGAACACTGAAGCTTTCTTT
J gene: TRBJ2-2; clone size: .; D gene: TRBD1; V gene: TRBV2; CDR3 protein: CASRRTGNTGELFF; CDR3 DNA: TGTGCCAGCAGACGGACAGGGAATACCGGGGAGCTGTTTTTT
J gene: TRBJ2-2; clone size: .; D gene: .; V gene: TRBV7-9; CDR3 protein: CASSLVDHNTGELFF; CDR3 DNA: TGTGCCAGCAGCTTAGTCGACCATAACACCGGGGAGCTGTTTTTT
J gene: TRBJ2-7; clone size: .; D gene: .; V gene: TRBV7-9; CDR3 protein: CAGSSGSSYEQYF; CDR3 DNA: TGTGCCGGTAGCTCGGGGAGCTCCTACGAGCAGTACTTC
J gene: TRBJ1-1; clone size: .; D gene: .; V gene: TRBV4-1; CDR3 protein: CASSQRTGFTEAFF; CDR3 DNA: TGCGCCAGCAGCCAACGTACAGGGTTCACTGAAGCTTTCTTT
J gene: TRBJ1-4; clone size: .; D gene: .; V gene: TRBV29-1; CDR3 protein: CSALEHIATNEKLFF; CDR3 DNA: TGCAGCGCTTTGGAACACATTGCAACTAATGAAAAACTGTTTTTT
J gene: TRBJ1-1; clone size: .; D gene: TRBD1; V gene: TRBV5-1; CDR3 protein: CASSLEQGAAEAFF; CDR3 DNA: TGCGCCAGCAGCTTGGAACAGGGGGCGGCTGAAGCTTTCTTT
J gene: TRBJ2-3; clone size: .; D gene: .; V gene: TRBV20-1; CDR3 protein: CSAVSTDTQYF; CDR3 DNA: TGCAGTGCTGTTAGTACAGATACGCAGTATTTT
J gene: TRBJ1-2; clone size: once; D gene: .; V gene: TRBV4-3; CDR3 protein: CASSQDLRGRYGYTF; CDR3 DNA: TGCGCCAGCAGCCAAGATTTGAGGGGTAGATATGGCTACACCTTC
J gene: TRBJ2-6; clone size: .; D gene: .; V gene: TRBV6-5; CDR3 protein: CASSYSYFSGANVLTF; CDR3 DNA: TGTGCCAGCAGTTACTCGTATTTCTCTGGGGCCAACGTCCTGACTTTC
J gene: TRBJ2-3; clone size: .; D gene: TRBD1; V gene: TRBV6-5; CDR3 protein: CASSYKGTGGTDTQYF; CDR3 DNA: TGTGCCAGCAGTTACAAAGGGACAGGGGGCACAGATACGCAGTATTTT
J gene: TRBJ2-3; clone size: .; D gene: TRBD2; V gene: TRBV6-5; CDR3 protein: CASSYRGGRTDTQYF; CDR3 DNA: TGTGCCAGCAGTTACCGGGGGGGCCGCACAGATACGCAGTATTTT
J gene: TRBJ2-3; clone size: few; D gene: TRBD2; V gene: TRBV19; CDR3 protein: CASSRASGTDTQYF; CDR3 DNA: TGTGCCAGTAGTAGGGCTAGCGGGACCGATACGCAGTATTTT
J gene: TRBJ2-7; clone size: .; D gene: TRBD1; V gene: TRBV7-9; CDR3 protein: CASSSKGTGPYEQYF; CDR3 DNA: TGTGCCAGCAGCTCTAAGGGGACAGGGCCCTACGAGCAGTACTTC
J gene: TRBJ1-1; clone size: .; D gene: .; V gene: TRBV6-5; CDR3 protein: CASSYSRRGPPEAFF; CDR3 DNA: TGTGCCAGCAGTTACTCGAGACGGGGGCCCCCTGAAGCTTTCTTT
J gene: TRBJ1-2; clone size: .; D gene: .; V gene: TRBV5-1; CDR3 protein: CASSLGAELYGYTF; CDR3 DNA: TGCGCCAGCAGCTTGGGGGCAGAACTCTATGGCTACACCTTC
J gene: TRBJ2-7; clone size: .; D gene: TRBD2; V gene: TRBV28; CDR3 protein: CASQQAGDYEQYF; CDR3 DNA: TGTGCCAGCCAACAGGCGGGGGACTACGAGCAGTACTTC
J gene: TRBJ2-7; clone size: .; D gene: TRBD1; V gene: TRBV4-1; CDR3 protein: CASSQVYRTGYEQYF; CDR3 DNA: TGCGCCAGCAGCCAAGTATATAGGACAGGCTACGAGCAGTACTTC
J gene: TRBJ2-3; clone size: .; D gene: TRBD2; V gene: TRBV13; CDR3 protein: CASTLGGRSTDTQYF; CDR3 DNA: TGTGCCAGCACCCTTGGCGGGAGGAGCACAGATACGCAGTATTTT
J gene: TRBJ2-7; clone size: .; D gene: .; V gene: TRBV21-1; CDR3 protein: CASSPKERGAGEQYF; CDR3 DNA: TGTGCCAGCAGCCCGAAGGAGAGGGGAGCTGGCGAGCAGTACTTC
J gene: TRBJ2-2; clone size: .; D gene: TRBD2; V gene: TRBV19; CDR3 protein: CASRRVAGETGELFF; CDR3 DNA: TGTGCCAGCCGTCGGGTAGCGGGAGAAACCGGGGAGCTGTTTTTT
J gene: TRBJ2-7; clone size: .; D gene: .; V gene: TRBV11-2; CDR3 protein: CASSLWQGRYEQYF; CDR3 DNA: TGTGCCAGCAGCTTGTGGCAGGGCCGCTACGAGCAGTACTTC
J gene: TRBJ1-3; clone size: .; D gene: TRBD1; V gene: TRBV29-1; CDR3 protein: CSVEDPQGAAGNTIYF; CDR3 DNA: TGCAGCGTTGAAGATCCACAGGGGGCTGCTGGAAACACCATATATTTT
J gene: TRBJ2-4; clone size: .; D gene: .; V gene: TRBV2; CDR3 protein: CASSDQRLAKNIQYF; CDR3 DNA: TGTGCCAGCAGTGATCAGCGGCTAGCCAAAAACATTCAGTACTTC
J gene: TRBJ1-4; clone size: .; D gene: .; V gene: TRBV5-6; CDR3 protein: CASSYGTDNEKLFF; CDR3 DNA: TGTGCCAGCAGCTACGGGACTGATAATGAAAAACTGTTTTTT
J gene: TRBJ1-2; clone size: .; D gene: .; V gene: TRBV9; CDR3 protein: CASSVGREANYGYTF; CDR3 DNA: TGTGCCAGCAGCGTAGGTAGGGAGGCTAACTATGGCTACACCTTC
J gene: TRBJ2-1; clone size: .; D gene: .; V gene: TRBV5-1; CDR3 protein: CASSGRDQLHYNEQFF; CDR3 DNA: TGCGCCAGCAGCGGCCGGGACCAACTTCACTACAATGAGCAGTTCTTC
J gene: TRBJ1-2; clone size: .; D gene: TRBD1; V gene: TRBV9; CDR3 protein: CASSVGTGAASYGYTF; CDR3 DNA: TGTGCCAGCAGCGTAGGGACAGGGGCCGCCTCCTATGGCTACACCTTC
J gene: TRBJ2-2; clone size: .; D gene: .; V gene: TRBV28; CDR3 protein: CASRLAPPVITGELFF; CDR3 DNA: TGTGCCAGCAGACTAGCCCCCCCCGTGATCACCGGGGAGCTGTTTTTT
J gene: TRBJ1-5; clone size: .; D gene: .; V gene: TRBV9; CDR3 protein: CASSLGPNQPQHF; CDR3 DNA: TGTGCCAGCAGCCTGGGACCCAATCAGCCCCAGCATTTT
J gene: TRBJ1-4; clone size: .; D gene: .; V gene: TRBV6-1; CDR3 protein: CASSPGHDNEKLFF; CDR3 DNA: TGTGCCAGCAGTCCGGGACACGATAATGAAAAACTGTTTTTT
J gene: TRBJ1-3; clone size: .; D gene: TRBD1; V gene: TRBV7-3; CDR3 protein: CASSSRQGYAGNTIYF; CDR3 DNA: TGTGCCAGCAGCTCCCGACAGGGGTATGCTGGAAACACCATATATTTT
J gene: TRBJ2-3; clone size: .; D gene: TRBD2; V gene: TRBV18; CDR3 protein: CASSLTAGAKPTDTQYF; CDR3 DNA: TGTGCCAGTTCACTCACAGCGGGAGCCAAGCCCACAGATACGCAGTATTTT
J gene: TRBJ1-3; clone size: .; D gene: .; V gene: TRBV6-5; CDR3 protein: CASSVGTVAGNTIYF; CDR3 DNA: TGTGCCAGCAGTGTAGGGACGGTCGCTGGAAACACCATATATTTT
J gene: TRBJ2-5; clone size: .; D gene: .; V gene: TRBV5-1; CDR3 protein: CASSLALGETQYF; CDR3 DNA: TGCGCCAGCAGCTTAGCCCTAGGGGAGACCCAGTACTTC
J gene: TRBJ1-2; clone size: .; D gene: .; V gene: TRBV30; CDR3 protein: CAWSPTRAYGYTF; CDR3 DNA: TGTGCCTGGAGCCCCACCAGGGCTTATGGCTACACCTTC
J gene: TRBJ2-5; clone size: .; D gene: .; V gene: TRBV2; CDR3 protein: CARQESQVETQYF; CDR3 DNA: TGTGCCAGACAGGAGTCACAGGTGGAGACCCAGTACTTC
J gene: TRBJ1-2; clone size: .; D gene: TRBD1; V gene: TRBV9; CDR3 protein: CASSEGLGQLYGYTF; CDR3 DNA: TGTGCCAGCAGCGAGGGTTTGGGACAGCTCTATGGCTACACCTTC
J gene: TRBJ1-2; clone size: .; D gene: .; V gene: TRBV9; CDR3 protein: CASSSRPRVRNYGYTF; CDR3 DNA: TGTGCCAGCAGCTCCCGTCCGCGCGTCCGTAACTATGGCTACACCTTC
J gene: TRBJ2-7; clone size: .; D gene: .; V gene: TRBV27; CDR3 protein: CASTTRDRETYEQYF; CDR3 DNA: TGTGCCAGCACCACCCGGGACCGAGAAACCTACGAGCAGTACTTC
J gene: TRBJ1-2; clone size: .; D gene: .; V gene: TRBV11-2; CDR3 protein: CASSPSQNYGYTF; CDR3 DNA: TGTGCCAGCAGCCCCAGCCAGAACTATGGCTACACCTTC
J gene: TRBJ2-7; clone size: .; D gene: .; V gene: TRBV27; CDR3 protein: CASRPPGYEQYF; CDR3 DNA: TGTGCCAGCCGCCCCCCAGGGTACGAGCAGTACTTC
J gene: TRBJ1-6; clone size: .; D gene: .; V gene: TRBV9; CDR3 protein: CASSDRAANNSPLHF; CDR3 DNA: TGTGCCAGCAGCGACCGGGCAGCGAATAATTCACCCCTCCACTTT
J gene: TRBJ1-1; clone size: .; D gene: TRBD1; V gene: TRBV28; CDR3 protein: CASRAGQENTEAFF; CDR3 DNA: TGTGCCAGCAGGGCCGGACAGGAGAACACTGAAGCTTTCTTT
J gene: TRBJ2-2; clone size: .; D gene: .; V gene: TRBV14; CDR3 protein: CASSPTTGSGELFF; CDR3 DNA: TGTGCCAGCAGCCCTACTACCGGATCCGGGGAGCTGTTTTTT
J gene: TRBJ2-7; clone size: .; D gene: .; V gene: TRBV18; CDR3 protein: CASSPPSGFGYEQYF; CDR3 DNA: TGTGCCAGCTCACCACCGAGCGGGTTCGGTTACGAGCAGTACTTC
J gene: TRBJ1-3; clone size: .; D gene: TRBD1; V gene: TRBV9; CDR3 protein: CASSVGTGGGNTIYF; CDR3 DNA: TGTGCCAGCAGCGTAGGGACAGGGGGTGGAAACACCATATATTTT
J gene: TRBJ2-7; clone size: .; D gene: .; V gene: TRBV19; CDR3 protein: CASSSGLATYEQYF; CDR3 DNA: TGTGCCAGTAGCTCGGGACTGGCCACCTACGAGCAGTACTTC
J gene: TRBJ2-3; clone size: .; D gene: .; V gene: TRBV9; CDR3 protein: CASSVAGSRTDTQYF; CDR3 DNA: TGTGCCAGCAGCGTAGCCGGGAGTCGGACAGATACGCAGTATTTT